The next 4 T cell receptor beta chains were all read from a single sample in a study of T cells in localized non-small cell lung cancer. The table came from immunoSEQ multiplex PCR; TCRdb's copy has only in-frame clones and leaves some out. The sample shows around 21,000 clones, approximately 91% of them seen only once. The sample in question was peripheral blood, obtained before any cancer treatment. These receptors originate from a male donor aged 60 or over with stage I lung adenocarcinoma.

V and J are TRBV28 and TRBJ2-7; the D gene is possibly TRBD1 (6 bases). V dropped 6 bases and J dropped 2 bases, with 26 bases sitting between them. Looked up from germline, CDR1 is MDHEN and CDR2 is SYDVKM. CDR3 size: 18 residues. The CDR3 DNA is TGTGCCAGCAGCCAGGACCCCCGACGACAGGCGGGCACCTACGAGCAGTACTTC. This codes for CASSQDPRRQAGTYEQYF.

The CDR3 DNA reads TGTGCCAGCAGTGGCCTAGGCTATGGCTACACCTTC. Protein sequence: CASSGLGYGYTF. The rearrangement links TRBV27 to TRBJ1-2, with unresolved D. Germline CDR1 MNHEY, CDR2 SMNVEV (reference sequence). This CDR3 is 12 amino acids long. Trimming removed 5 bases from V and 4 bases from J, with 8 bases in between.

The CDR3 reads CASQGTGDQPQHF. CDR3 bases: TGTGCCAGCCAAGGGACGGGGGATCAGCCCCAGCATTTT. This rearrangement joins TRBV2 to TRBJ1-5, with a weak D call TRBD1 (5 bases). The CDR3 runs to 13 residues. Germline V gene data show CDR1 as SNHLY and CDR2 as FYNNEI. Trimming pared 8 bases from V and 5 bases from J, leaving 13 bases between.

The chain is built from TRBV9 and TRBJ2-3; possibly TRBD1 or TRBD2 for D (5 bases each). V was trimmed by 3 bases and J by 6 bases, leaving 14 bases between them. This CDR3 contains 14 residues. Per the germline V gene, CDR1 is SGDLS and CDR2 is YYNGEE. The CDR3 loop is CASSGSIGTDTQYF. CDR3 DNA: TGTGCCAGCAGCGGTTCGATCGGGACGGATACGCAGTATTTT.